One sample yielded the 29 T cell receptor beta chains listed below, sequenced in a study of blood T cells in healthy people across ages. It was with a sample-barcoded 5' primer and a J-beta primer mix that a second PCR of about 7 to 12 cycles was run. TCRdb fed the 5' RACE reads into MiXCR, producing one record per CDR3 protein. In the table there are 1.5 million to 2 million distinct CDR3 sequences, less than 50% of which are singletons. The sequenced material came from blood. The source is a woman aged 40 to 50 in good health.

The chain is built from TRBV27 and TRBJ2-1; no reliable D call. Germline loops: CDR1 MNHEY, CDR2 SMNVEV (reference sequence). The ends were cut back, 4 bases at V and 9 bases at J, with 10 bases in the middle. The CDR3 length is 12 residues. The CDR3 spells CASSSSRGEQFF. The CDR3 DNA follows: TGTGCCAGCAGTTCCTCTCGTGGTGAGCAGTTCTTC.

A few counts support this clonotype. J is TRBJ2-7 and V is TRBV7-2; D is undetermined. Trimming cost V 2 bases and J 3 bases, with 8 bases left between them. The CDR3 loop spans 13 amino acids. From germline, CDR1 is SGHTA and CDR2 FQGNSA. CDR3 nucleotides: TGTGCCAGCAGCTTAATGGGTTTCTACGAGCAGTACTTC. Its translation is CASSLMGFYEQYF. Complete variable domain (other parts from reference TRBV7-2 and TRBJ2-7): GAGVSQSPSNKVTEKGKDVELRCDPISGHTALYWYRQSLGQGLEFLIYFQGNSAPDKSGLPSDRFSAERTGGSVSTLTIQRTQQEDSAVYLCASSLMGFYEQYFGPGTRLTVT.

The gene calls are TRBV27 and TRBJ1-5; the D gene is possibly TRBD1 (5 bases). V shed 6 bases and J shed 1 base, with 16 bases lying between them. CDR1 MNHEY and CDR2 SMNVEV come from the germline V gene (reference sequence). This CDR3 has 16 amino acids. The CDR3 protein is CASSPGGSDSNQPQHF. The CDR3 coding sequence is TGTGCCAGCAGCCCCGGGGGTAGCGACAGCAATCAGCCCCAGCATTTT.

The chain employs TRBV6-2 or TRBV6-3 and TRBJ2-6; D unresolved. The CDR3 is made up of 17 amino acids. Trimming left V 2 bases short and J 0 bases short, with 11 bases between. Germline V CDR1 and CDR2: MNHEY, SVGEGT. Written as DNA, the CDR3 is TGTGCCAGCAGTTACGGGTCCGGAATCTCTGGGGCCAACGTCCTGACTTTC. This sequence encodes CASSYGSGISGANVLTF.

The V gene is TRBV6-5, the J gene TRBJ2-1; maybe TRBD1 (5 bases). With 0 bases removed from V and 8 bases from J, the gap between germline ends came to 14 bases. The CDR3 spans 15 residues. Germline V gene sequence: CDR1 MNHEY, CDR2 SVGAGI. CDR3 region: CASSYSRAGRDEQFF. The DNA of the CDR3 is TGTGCCAGCAGTTACTCTCGGGCAGGGCGAGATGAGCAGTTCTTC.

The table lists this clonotype with a few counts. The genes are TRBV6-6 and TRBJ2-3; D uncertain. This CDR3 contains 11 residues. The germline CDR1 and CDR2 sequences are MNHNY and SVGAGI (reference sequence). Trimming took 11 bases from V and 2 from J, leaving 8 bases between them. The CDR3 reads CAHGFTDTQYF. In DNA form, the CDR3 reads TGTGCCCACGGGTTCACAGATACGCAGTATTTT.

This clonotype was seen a handful of times. This rearrangement joins TRBV6-2 or TRBV6-3 to TRBJ2-7; no definite D call. The germline CDR1 and CDR2 sequences are MNHEY and SVGEGT. The CDR3 covers 15 residues. V lost 0 bases and J 2 bases, leaving 11 bases between the germline ends. The CDR3 sequence is CASSYSAWGPYEQYF. Written as DNA, the CDR3 is TGTGCCAGCAGTTACTCGGCGTGGGGTCCCTACGAGCAGTACTTC.

The V and J genes are TRBV3-1 and TRBJ2-1; the D gene could be TRBD1 or TRBD2 (6 bases each). Trimming stripped 4 bases from V and 4 bases from J, with 17 bases between. Germline V lookup: CDR1 LGHDT, CDR2 YNNKEL (reference sequence). The CDR3 runs to 16 residues. Here the CDR3 DNA reads TGTGCCAGCAGCCCAAACCTGGGGGGCCTTTACAATGAGCAGTTCTTC. It yields the protein CASSPNLGGLYNEQFF.

This clonotype appeared a single time. This rearrangement joins TRBV10-3 to TRBJ2-1; perhaps TRBD2 as D (7 bases). The CDR3 covers 16 residues. V lost 0 bases, J lost 9 bases, and 18 bases lay in between. Per germline, CDR1 ENHRY and CDR2 SYGVKD. The CDR3 bases are TGTGCCATCAGTGAGTCATTCGGGGGGCGAGAGGGTGAGCAGTTCTTC. Protein product: CAISESFGGREGEQFF.

Regarding this clonotype: The junction departs from germline at one end; a sequencing error may be responsible. CDR3 nucleotides: TGTGCCAGCAGTTTAGGGACAGGGTCCTACAATGAGCGGTTCTTC. Residues: CASSLGTGSYNERFF. V is TRBV6-5 and J is TRBJ2-1; 9 positions agree with TRBD1. This CDR3 contains 15 residues. The germline gives CDR1 MNHEY, CDR2 SVGAGI.

The chain has TRBV7-2 and TRBJ2-1; 8 bases are a match to TRBD1. Per the germline V gene, CDR1 is SGHTA and CDR2 is FQGNSA. The CDR3 length is 17 residues. After removal of 1 base from V and 6 bases from J, the junction contained 11 bases not matched to a gene. In DNA, the CDR3 is TGTGCCAGCAGCTTAGGGTGGGCCGGGACAGGAGTCAATGAGCAGTTCTTC. Protein product: CASSLGWAGTGVNEQFF.

This clonotype turned up a few times. V is TRBV15 and J is TRBJ2-3; 10 bases map to TRBD2. Germline V gene lookup returns CDR1 LNHNV and CDR2 YYDKDF (reference sequence). This CDR3 comprises 16 residues. J lost 4 bases, V lost 4 bases, and 8 bases had no gene match. For the CDR3, the DNA is TGTGCCACCAGCACACCAGCGGGGGGGTTCGCAGATACGCAGTATTTT. It is translated as CATSTPAGGFADTQYF.

This clonotype was seen a few times. The chain employs TRBV6-2 or TRBV6-3 and TRBJ2-1; 7 nucleotides line up with TRBD1. Germline V lookup: CDR1 MNHEY, CDR2 SVGEGT. The CDR3 totals 16 residues. Trimming took 0 bases from V and 6 from J; bases not matched to a gene: 8. DNA for the CDR3: TGTGCCAGCAGTTACTCGTTAGGGGGCACGGGCAATGAGCAGTTCTTC. It codes for CASSYSLGGTGNEQFF.

This clonotype came up a few times. The V call is TRBV7-9, the J call TRBJ2-7, with D possibly matching TRBD1 (7 bases). The germline V gene encodes CDR1 SEHNR and CDR2 FQNEAQ (reference sequence). CDR3 length: 14 amino acids. Trimming stripped 3 bases from V and 5 bases from J, with 14 bases between. In nucleotides, the CDR3 is TGTGCCAGCAGCTTGGGCAGGGGGGTCAACGAGCAGTACTTC. Its translation: CASSLGRGVNEQYF. The full variable domain, its missing parts supplied by reference TRBV7-9 and TRBJ2-7, is DTGVSQNPRHKITKRGQNVTFRCDPISEHNRLYWYRQTLGQGPEFLTYFQNEAQLEKSRLLSDRFSAERPKGSFSTLEIQRTEQGDSAMYLCASSLGRGVNEQYFGPGTRLTVT.

The chain employs TRBV28 and TRBJ2-1, with 14 bases that match TRBD2. With 7 bases clipped from V and 0 bases from J, the junction kept 8 bases outside the gene matches. CDR3 size: 18 residues. Germline values: CDR1 MDHEN, CDR2 SYDVKM. The CDR3 DNA is TGTGCCAGCATAGGAAGGACTAGCGGGGGGAGCTCCTACAATGAGCAGTTCTTC. Protein sequence: CASIGRTSGGSSYNEQFF.

The sample holds a few counts of this clonotype. J is TRBJ2-7 and V is TRBV10-3, with a weak D call TRBD1 (6 bases). Germline-derived CDR1 and CDR2 are ENHRY and SYGVKD. The V end was cut by 7 bases, the J end by 3 bases, with 22 bases between. There are 16 residues in the CDR3. The DNA of the CDR3 is TGTGCCATCATTAGGGGAAACAGGGTCGCCCTCTACGAGCAGTACTTC. This encodes CAIIRGNRVALYEQYF.

This clonotype was seen only a few times. The chain employs TRBV6-1 and TRBJ2-3, with 10 positions matching TRBD1. This CDR3 comprises 15 residues. Germline lookup yields CDR1 MNHNS and CDR2 SASEGT. Losses at the gene ends were 5 bases for V and 5 bases for J; bases not matched to a gene: 7. CDR3 nucleotides: TGTGCCAGCAGTCCCCTGGGACAGGGGAGAGATACGCAGTATTTT. It yields the protein CASSPLGQGRDTQYF.

For this clonotype: Since a much larger clone is just one base distant, this may be a read error. The chain employs TRBV29-1 and TRBJ2-4, with a weak D call TRBD1 (6 bases). The DNA end is more similar to TRBJ2-7, so the J call may be wrong. The germline CDR1 and CDR2 sequences are SQVTM and ANQGSEA. The CDR3 totals 14 residues. Written as DNA, the CDR3 is TGCCGCGTTGGTGGGACAAGCAATACCCGCGAGCAGTACTTC. Amino acid sequence: CRVGGTSNTREQYF.

This chain joins TRBV5-1 and TRBJ1-2; 8 bases are shared with TRBD1. V lost 5 bases to trimming and J lost 7 bases; unmatched junction nucleotides: 16. CDR1 is SGHRS and CDR2 is YFSETQ in the germline V gene. CDR3 length: 16 residues. The CDR3 sequence is CASRGIRDRPRFGYTF. The CDR3 nucleotides are TGCGCCAGCAGGGGCATCCGGGACAGGCCCAGGTTTGGCTACACCTTC.

The chain has TRBV20-1 and TRBJ2-1, with 8 bases identical to TRBD2. The CDR3 is 16 residues long. Germline V gene lookup returns CDR1 DFQATT and CDR2 SNEGSKA (reference sequence). Trimming cost V 0 bases and J 13 bases; bases outside gene matches: 17. In DNA form, the CDR3 reads TGCAGTGCTAGAGATCTCACGGGAGGGTTGATCGAGACCCAGTTCTTC. Residues: CSARDLTGGLIETQFF.

The V gene is TRBV11-2, the J gene TRBJ2-1, with 8 bases aligning to TRBD2. After removal of 1 base from V and 5 bases from J, the junction contained 10 bases not matched to a gene. The length of the CDR3 is 17 residues. Germline assignment: CDR1 SGHAT and CDR2 FQNNGV. The CDR3 sequence: CASSLGGVGLGHNEQFF. The CDR3 region has the DNA TGTGCCAGCAGCTTAGGGGGGGTGGGACTAGGTCACAATGAGCAGTTCTTC.

The chain employs TRBV6-1 and TRBJ1-4, with D hard to call. The V gene's germline CDR1 is MNHNS and CDR2 SASEGT. V was cut by 2 bases and J by 0 bases, with 7 bases left in between. The CDR3 is 15 residues long. The CDR3 protein is CASSENSSTNEKLFF. The DNA for the CDR3 is TGTGCCAGCAGTGAAAACAGTTCAACTAATGAAAAACTGTTTTTT.

This chain uses TRBV10-3 with TRBJ2-1; perhaps TRBD2 as D (6 bases). The germline gives CDR1 ENHRY, CDR2 SYGVKD. This CDR3 is built from 14 residues. Trimming stripped 7 bases from V and 5 bases from J, with 15 bases between. Here the CDR3 reads CAITERLEDNEQFF. The CDR3 DNA reads as TGTGCCATCACCGAACGACTAGAGGACAATGAGCAGTTCTTC.

CDR3 nucleotide sequence: TGTGCCAGCAGCTTACCAAGGACAGGGTCAGATACGCAGTATTTT. Its protein is CASSLPRTGSDTQYF. V gene TRBV7-9 combines with J gene TRBJ2-3; TRBD1 agrees at 8 bases. Germline V CDR1 and CDR2: SEHNR, FQNEAQ (reference sequence). Trimming at V came to 2 bases and at J to 4 bases, leaving 5 bases not matched to a gene. The CDR3 covers 15 residues.

The chain links TRBV6-1 to TRBJ2-3; D may be TRBD1 (6 bases). The germline V gene has CDR1 MNHNS and CDR2 SASEGT. V lost 5 bases and J lost 0, with 12 bases in between. The CDR3 has 15 amino acids. In DNA, the CDR3 is TGTGCCAGCAGTCCGGACAGACGAAGCACAGATACGCAGTATTTT. This codes for CASSPDRRSTDTQYF.

This clonotype was picked up one time. The V gene is TRBV6-2 or TRBV6-3, the J gene TRBJ2-4, with D unresolved. The germline V gene encodes CDR1 MNHEY and CDR2 SVGEGT. V lost 5 bases and J 0 bases, leaving 17 bases between the germline ends. The CDR3 is 17 residues long. Written as DNA, the CDR3 is TGTGCCAGCAGTAAGCAAATTGTGGACCTAGCCAAAAACATTCAGTACTTC. Amino acids: CASSKQIVDLAKNIQYF.

V and J are TRBV6-5 and TRBJ2-3; D ambiguous. The germline V and J ends were trimmed by 10 bases and 6 bases, with 17 bases remaining between them. The CDR3 has 13 residues. Germline V gene lookup returns CDR1 MNHEY and CDR2 SVGAGI. In DNA form, the CDR3 reads TGTGCCATCGGAATAGGTGGTTTGGATACGCAGTATTTT. It is translated as CAIGIGGLDTQYF.

The CDR3, as DNA: TGCGCCAGCGGCGGGGGGGTGTACGAGCAGTACTTC. Translation: CASGGGVYEQYF. The rearrangement uses TRBV5-1 and TRBJ2-7; 9 nucleotides match TRBD2. The J segment lost 4 bases and the V segment lost 7 bases, leaving 3 bases of the junction unmatched. Per germline, CDR1 SGHRS and CDR2 YFSETQ. The CDR3 sequence is 12 residues long. Full variable domain (remainder filled in from reference TRBV5-1 and TRBJ2-7): KAGVTQTPRYLIKTRGQQVTLSCSPISGHRSVSWYQQTPGQGLQFLFEYFSETQRNKGNFPGRFSGRQFSNSRSEMNVSTLELGDSALYLCASGGGVYEQYFGPGTRLTVT.

The DNA for the CDR3 is TGTGCCAGCAGCAGGTGGGGTGGGACTGAAGCTTTCTTT. Protein: CASSRWGGTEAFF. The J gene is TRBJ1-1, the V gene TRBV7-3; D call uncertain. V was trimmed by 5 bases and J by 5 bases, leaving 12 bases between them. Germline V gives CDR1 SGHTA, CDR2 FQGTGA. The CDR3 contains 13 residues.